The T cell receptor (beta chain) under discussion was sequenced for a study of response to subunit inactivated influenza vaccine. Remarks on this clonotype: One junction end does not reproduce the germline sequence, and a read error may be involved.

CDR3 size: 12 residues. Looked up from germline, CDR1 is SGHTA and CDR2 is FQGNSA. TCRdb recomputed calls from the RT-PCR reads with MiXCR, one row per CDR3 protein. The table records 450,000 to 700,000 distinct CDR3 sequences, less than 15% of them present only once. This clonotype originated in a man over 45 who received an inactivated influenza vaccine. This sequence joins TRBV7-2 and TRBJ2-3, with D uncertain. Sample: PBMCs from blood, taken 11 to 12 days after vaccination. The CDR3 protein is CASSASTDKQYF. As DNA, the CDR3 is TGTGCCAGCAGCGCCAGCACAGATAAGCAGTATTTT. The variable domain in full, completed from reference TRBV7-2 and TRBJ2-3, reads GAGVSQSPSNKVTEKGKDVELRCDPISGHTALYWYRQSLGQGLEFLIYFQGNSAPDKSGLPSDRFSAERTGGSVSTLTIQRTQQEDSAVYLCASSASTDKQYFGPGTRLTVL.